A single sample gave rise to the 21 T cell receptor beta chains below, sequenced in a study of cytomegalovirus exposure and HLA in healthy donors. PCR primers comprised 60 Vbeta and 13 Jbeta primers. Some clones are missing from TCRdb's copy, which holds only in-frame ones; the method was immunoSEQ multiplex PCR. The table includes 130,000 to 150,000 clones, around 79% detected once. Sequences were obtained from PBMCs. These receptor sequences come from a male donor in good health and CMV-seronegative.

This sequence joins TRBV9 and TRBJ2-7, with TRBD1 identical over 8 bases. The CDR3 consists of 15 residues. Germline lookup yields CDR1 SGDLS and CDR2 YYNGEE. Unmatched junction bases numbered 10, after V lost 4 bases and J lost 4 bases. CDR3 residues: CASSHGWTGPYEQYF. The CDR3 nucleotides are TGTGCCAGCAGCCATGGATGGACAGGGCCTTACGAGCAGTACTTC.

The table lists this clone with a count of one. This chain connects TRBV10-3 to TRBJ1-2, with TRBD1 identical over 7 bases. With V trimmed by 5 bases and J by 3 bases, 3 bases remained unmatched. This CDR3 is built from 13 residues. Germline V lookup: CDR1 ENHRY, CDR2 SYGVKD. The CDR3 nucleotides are TGTGCCATCAGTTGGGACAGAGACTATGGCTACACCTTC. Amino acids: CAISWDRDYGYTF.

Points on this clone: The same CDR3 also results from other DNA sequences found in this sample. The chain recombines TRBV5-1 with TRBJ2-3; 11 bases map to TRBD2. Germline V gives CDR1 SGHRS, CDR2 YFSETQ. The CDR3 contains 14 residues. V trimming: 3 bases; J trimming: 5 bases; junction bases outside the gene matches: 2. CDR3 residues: CASSSTSGGDTQYF. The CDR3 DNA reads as TGCGCCAGCAGCTCCACTAGCGGGGGAGATACGCAGTATTTT.

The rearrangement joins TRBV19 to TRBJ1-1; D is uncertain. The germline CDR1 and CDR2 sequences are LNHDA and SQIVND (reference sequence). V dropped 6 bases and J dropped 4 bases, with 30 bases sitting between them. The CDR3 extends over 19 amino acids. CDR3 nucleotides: TGTGCCAGTAGCAACCCAGGCAGCGGTGCTGGCTGGTTGGGCACTGAAGCTTTCTTT. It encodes CASSNPGSGAGWLGTEAFF.

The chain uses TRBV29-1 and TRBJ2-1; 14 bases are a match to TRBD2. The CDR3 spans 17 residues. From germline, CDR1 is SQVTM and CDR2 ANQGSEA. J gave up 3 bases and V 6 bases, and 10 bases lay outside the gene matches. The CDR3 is CSVQGLAGAPIYNEQFF. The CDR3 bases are TGCAGCGTGCAGGGACTAGCGGGGGCGCCCATCTACAATGAGCAGTTCTTC.

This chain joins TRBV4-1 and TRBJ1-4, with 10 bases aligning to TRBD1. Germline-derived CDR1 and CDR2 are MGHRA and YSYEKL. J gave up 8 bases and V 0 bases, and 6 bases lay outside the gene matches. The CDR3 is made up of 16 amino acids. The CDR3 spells CASSQDWTGGSEKLFF. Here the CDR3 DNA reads TGCGCCAGCAGCCAAGATTGGACAGGGGGATCGGAAAAACTGTTTTTT.

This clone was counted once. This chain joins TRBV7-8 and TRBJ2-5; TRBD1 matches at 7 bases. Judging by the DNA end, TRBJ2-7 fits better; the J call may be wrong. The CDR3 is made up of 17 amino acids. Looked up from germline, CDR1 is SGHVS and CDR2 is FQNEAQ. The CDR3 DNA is TGTGCCAGCAGCCGAATGTCCGGGACAGCCTTTCCCTACGAGCAGTACTTC. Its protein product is CASSRMSGTAFPYEQYF.

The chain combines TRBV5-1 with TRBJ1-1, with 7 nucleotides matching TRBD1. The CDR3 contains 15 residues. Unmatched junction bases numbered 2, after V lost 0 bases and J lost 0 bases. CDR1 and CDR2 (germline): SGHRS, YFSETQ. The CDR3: CASSLVGTVNTEAFF. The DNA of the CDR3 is TGCGCCAGCAGCTTGGTAGGGACAGTGAACACTGAAGCTTTCTTT.

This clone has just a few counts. CDR3 in DNA: TGTGCCAGCAGCGTAGCTGGGGAGCTTAGCTCTGGAAACACCATATATTTT. The encoded protein is CASSVAGELSSGNTIYF. The chain carries TRBV9 and TRBJ1-3; D ambiguous. Germline V CDR1 and CDR2: SGDLS, YYNGEE. The CDR3 runs to 17 residues. The V gene lost 0 bases and the J gene lost 0 bases, with 13 bases spanning the gap.

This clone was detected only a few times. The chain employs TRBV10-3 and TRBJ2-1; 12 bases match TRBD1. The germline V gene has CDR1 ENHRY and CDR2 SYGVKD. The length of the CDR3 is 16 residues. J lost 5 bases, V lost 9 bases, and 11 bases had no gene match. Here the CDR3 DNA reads TGTGCCATTTTTCAACCGGGACAGGGGGCGGACAATGAGCAGTTCTTC. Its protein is CAIFQPGQGADNEQFF.

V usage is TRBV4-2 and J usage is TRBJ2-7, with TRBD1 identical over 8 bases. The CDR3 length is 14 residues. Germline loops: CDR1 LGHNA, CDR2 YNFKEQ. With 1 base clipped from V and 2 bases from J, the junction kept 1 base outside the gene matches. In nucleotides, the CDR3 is TGTGCCAGCAGCCAAGCGGACAGGGCCTACGAGCAGTACTTC. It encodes CASSQADRAYEQYF.

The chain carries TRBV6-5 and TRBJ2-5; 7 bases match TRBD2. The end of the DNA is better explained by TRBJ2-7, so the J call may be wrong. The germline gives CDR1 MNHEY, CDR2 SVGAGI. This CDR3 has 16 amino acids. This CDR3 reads CASSYSSGALWDEQYF. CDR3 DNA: TGTGCCAGCAGTTATTCTAGCGGCGCCCTCTGGGACGAGCAGTACTTC.

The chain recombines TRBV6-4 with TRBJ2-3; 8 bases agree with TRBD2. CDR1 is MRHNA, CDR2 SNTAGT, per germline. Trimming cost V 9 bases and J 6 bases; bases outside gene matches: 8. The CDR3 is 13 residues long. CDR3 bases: TGTGCCAGGCCGACTAGCGATACGGATACGCAGTATTTT. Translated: CARPTSDTDTQYF.

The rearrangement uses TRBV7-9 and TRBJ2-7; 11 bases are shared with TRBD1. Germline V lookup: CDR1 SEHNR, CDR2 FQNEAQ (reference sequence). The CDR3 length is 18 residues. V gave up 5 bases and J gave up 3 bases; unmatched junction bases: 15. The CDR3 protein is CASSSEIFRTGGRYEQYF. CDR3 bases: TGTGCCAGCAGCAGCGAGATTTTCCGGACAGGGGGCCGCTACGAGCAGTACTTC.

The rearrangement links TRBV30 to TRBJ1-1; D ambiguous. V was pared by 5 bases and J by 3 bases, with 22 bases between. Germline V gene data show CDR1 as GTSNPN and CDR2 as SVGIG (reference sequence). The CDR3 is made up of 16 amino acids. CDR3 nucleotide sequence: TGTGCCTGGTACCGGACTCCATCGGAGAGGGACACTGAAGCTTTCTTT. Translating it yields CAWYRTPSERDTEAFF.

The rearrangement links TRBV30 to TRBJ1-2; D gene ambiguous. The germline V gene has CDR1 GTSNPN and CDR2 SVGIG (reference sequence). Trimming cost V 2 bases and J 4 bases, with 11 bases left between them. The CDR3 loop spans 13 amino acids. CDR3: CAWSLLLSYGYTF. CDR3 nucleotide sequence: TGTGCCTGGAGTCTCCTCCTCTCCTATGGCTACACCTTC.

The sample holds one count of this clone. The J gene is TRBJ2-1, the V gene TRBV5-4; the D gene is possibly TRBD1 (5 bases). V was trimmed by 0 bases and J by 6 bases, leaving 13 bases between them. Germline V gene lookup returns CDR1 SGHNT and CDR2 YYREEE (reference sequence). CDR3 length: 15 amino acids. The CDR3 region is CASSLGQGLGNEQFF. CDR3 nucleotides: TGTGCCAGCAGCTTGGGGCAGGGTTTGGGCAATGAGCAGTTCTTC. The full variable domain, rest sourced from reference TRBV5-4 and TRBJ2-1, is ETGVTQSPTHLIKTRGQQVTLRCSSQSGHNTVSWYQQALGQGPQFIFQYYREEENGRGNFPPRFSGLQFPNYSSELNVNALELDDSALYLCASSLGQGLGNEQFFGPGTRLTVL.

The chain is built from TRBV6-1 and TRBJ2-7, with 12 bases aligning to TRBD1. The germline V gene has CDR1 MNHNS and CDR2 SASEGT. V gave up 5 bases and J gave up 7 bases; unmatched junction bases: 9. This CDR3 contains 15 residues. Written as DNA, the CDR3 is TGTGCCAGCAGTTTATCGGGACAGGGGGCGCTGGAGCAGTACTTC. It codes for CASSLSGQGALEQYF.

This chain's CDR3 is CAIHGLAGDTGELFF. Here the CDR3 DNA reads TGTGCCATCCACGGACTAGCGGGAGACACCGGGGAGCTGTTTTTT. The chain recombines TRBV7-9 with TRBJ2-2, with 13 bases aligning to TRBD2. The trim removed 10 bases at V and 3 bases at J, leaving 5 bases unmatched. The V gene's germline CDR1 is SEHNR and CDR2 FQNEAQ (reference sequence). This CDR3 is 15 amino acids long.

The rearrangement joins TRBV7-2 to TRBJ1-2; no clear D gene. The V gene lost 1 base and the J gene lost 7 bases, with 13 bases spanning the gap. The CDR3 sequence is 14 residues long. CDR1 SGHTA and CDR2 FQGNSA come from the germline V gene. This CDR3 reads CASSLVGVTGGYTF. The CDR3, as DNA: TGTGCCAGCAGCTTAGTAGGCGTTACGGGTGGCTACACCTTC.

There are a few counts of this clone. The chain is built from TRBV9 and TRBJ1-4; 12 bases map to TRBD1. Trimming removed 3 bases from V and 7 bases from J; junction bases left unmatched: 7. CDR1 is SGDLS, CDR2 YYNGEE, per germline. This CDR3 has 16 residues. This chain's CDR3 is CASSAPGQGAFEKLFF. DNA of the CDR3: TGTGCCAGCAGCGCTCCGGGACAGGGGGCTTTTGAAAAACTGTTTTTT.